Only a few counts were recorded for the clone carrying this TCR beta chain. Its target is not known. It was healthy bone marrow donors who served as donors. When sampled, the donors appeared nominally healthy, though they likely had unrecorded immune exposures. The sample belongs to a study of cytomegalovirus exposure and HLA in healthy donors. Study details: In an earlier analysis, some 110 million unique TCR beta sequences were found from about 180 million T cells.

With 2 bases removed from V and 2 bases from J, the gap between germline ends came to 9 bases. The length of the CDR3 is 14 residues. CDR1 is MNHEY and CDR2 is SMNVEV in the germline V gene (reference sequence). Study-level results: The HLA-A and HLA-B alleles of most subjects were reportedly predicted accurately from TCR beta sequences.

PCR amplification relied on 60 Vbeta primers (plus 13 Jbeta primers). Sequencing was performed with immunoSEQ multiplex PCR; in TCRdb, only in-frame clones are kept and a portion is missing. The sample has about 190,000 clones; just under 75% are singletons. This sequence joins TRBV27 and TRBJ1-1; tentative D call: TRBD1 (6 bases). The sequence derives from a man aged 30 to 39 in good health and CMV-seropositive. Sequences were obtained from PBMCs. CDR3 in amino acids: CASSLRGHNTEAFF. The CDR3, as DNA: TGTGCCAGCAGTTTAAGGGGACATAACACTGAAGCTTTCTTT.